The present entry profiles one T cell receptor (beta chain) with its context. This clonotype was seen at least ten times. Its antigen is still unknown. No base-level quality is on record; no much larger clone is a single base apart. V was cut back by 5 bases and J by 8 bases, leaving a gap of 16 bases between them. The germline V gene (reference sequence) sets CDR1 to GTSNPN and CDR2 to SVGIG. Reading from cysteine to phenylalanine, the CDR3 counts 13 amino acids. Only CDR3 DNA remains: 39 bases, in frame from the first base. The data were taken from a study of neurological immune-mediated disorders (dated by TCRdb to about 2019). At the level of the whole study: Among the approximately 35 multiple sclerosis patients, relapsing-remitting MS was present in approximately 31 and secondary progressive MS was present in 3. The study compared peripheral blood TCR-beta repertoires of HTLV-I-associated myelopathy (HAM/TSP) patients, multiple sclerosis patients and healthy controls using UMI-based sequencing. The 90 to 120 TCR-beta libraries covered PBMC samples along with longitudinal samples, technical triplicates, and paired sorted CD4+ and CD8+ T-cell subsets. The cohort was made up of about 66 subjects, consisting of 15 or so HAM/TSP patients, roughly 35 multiple sclerosis patients and around 20 healthy controls.

Libraries from unsorted PBMCs were made from 2 million PBMCs kept in RNAlater at -80 degrees C until RNA extraction. Multiple sclerosis patients were enrolled in a US clinical protocol evaluating disease progression by magnetic resonance imaging. Peripheral blood was subjected to Ficoll-Hypaque density gradient centrifugation to isolate PBMCs, which were then cryopreserved in liquid nitrogen. The full study reports these points: Expanded clones from different subjects shared no identical CDR3 amino acid sequences, which suggests that TCR-beta repertoires were private in all groups. No association of the MS cluster with clinical or MRI features was observed, and the need for larger cohorts was stated by the authors. Phylogenetic analysis grouped repertoires from 18 of 34 MS patients into a cluster of related CDR3 sequences, suggesting a possible repertoire-level signature. The highest TCR clonal expansion was observed in HAM/TSP patients, whereas the lowest was observed in MS patients, even when compared with healthy controls.

cDNA was synthesized by template-switch 5'RACE using a primer carrying a 10-nucleotide random unique molecular identifier by which each TCR transcript was tagged. Every sequencing run covered 15-18 subjects and yielded more than 200 million TCR-beta sequences. The RNeasy kit was used for extraction of total RNA. Using the KAPA Real-time Library Amplification kit, TCR-beta VDJ regions were amplified with primers for the TCR constant region and the 5'RACE anchor. Sample indexes and Illumina adaptors were added in a first PCR, after which library yield was increased in a second PCR. After purification with Ampure beads, the TCR product of roughly 650 bp was size-selected on a 2% E-gel SizeSelection system. Before pooling, library quality was checked on a Bioanalyzer, concentration was measured with Qubit, and libraries were quantified with the Kapa Library Quantification kit. Paired-end 2 x 150 bp sequencing of the libraries was performed on an Illumina HiSeq 2500. To increase sequence diversity, 25-30% phiX was spiked into each library pool. The study's own analysis went as follows. Quality-filtered reads were processed with the UMI-based MiGEC pipeline, which removed over 75% of raw TCR sequences during error correction. VDJ genes were aligned to IMGT germline references, and each clonotype was defined by a unique CDR3 amino acid sequence together with V-J genes. VDJtools evaluated clonal expansion, Shannon diversity and CDR3 relatedness (CalcPairwiseDistances, ClusterSamples); CLCbio workbench built phylogenetic trees. A clone was classed as expanded if it had 8 or more unique UMIs, a cutoff based on coefficient-of-variation modelling across technical triplicates. Through fastp at Q25 and MiXCR, TCRdb rebuilt clones from the public reads, retaining in-frame beta chains. Each CDR3 protein gets just one entry, which takes the most common genes and DNA from the rows behind it. The V and J calls and clone size come from TCRdb's table, not from the authors' own analysis. Within this sample are over 65,000 distinct CDR3 sequences, with 2.5% to 3% of them counted one time only. The ten largest account for more than 0.95% of the sample.

The rearrangement joined TRBV30 to TRBJ2-1, with no confidently assigned D gene. The source is a woman aged 25-40 years with multiple sclerosis. Sequencing used PBMCs. The bases read TGTGCCTGGGGGCGACTTATCCACGATGAGCAGTTCTTC. Protein translation: CAWGRLIHDEQFF.